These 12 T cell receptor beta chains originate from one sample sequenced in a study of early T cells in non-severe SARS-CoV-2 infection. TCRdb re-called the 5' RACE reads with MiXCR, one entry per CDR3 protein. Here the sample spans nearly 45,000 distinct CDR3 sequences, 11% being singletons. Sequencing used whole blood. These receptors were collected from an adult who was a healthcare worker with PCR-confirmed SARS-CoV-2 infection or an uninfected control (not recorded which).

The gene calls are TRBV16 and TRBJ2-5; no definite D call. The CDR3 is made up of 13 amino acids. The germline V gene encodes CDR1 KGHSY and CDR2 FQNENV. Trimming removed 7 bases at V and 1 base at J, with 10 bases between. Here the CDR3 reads CASTGAVQETQYF. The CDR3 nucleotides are TGTGCCAGCACCGGAGCAGTCCAAGAGACCCAGTACTTC.

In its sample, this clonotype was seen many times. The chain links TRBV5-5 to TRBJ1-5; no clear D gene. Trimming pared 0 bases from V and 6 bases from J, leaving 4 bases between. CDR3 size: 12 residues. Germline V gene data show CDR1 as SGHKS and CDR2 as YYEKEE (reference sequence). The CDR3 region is CASSLGSQPQHF. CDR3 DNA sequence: TGTGCCAGCAGCTTGGGGAGTCAGCCCCAGCATTTT.

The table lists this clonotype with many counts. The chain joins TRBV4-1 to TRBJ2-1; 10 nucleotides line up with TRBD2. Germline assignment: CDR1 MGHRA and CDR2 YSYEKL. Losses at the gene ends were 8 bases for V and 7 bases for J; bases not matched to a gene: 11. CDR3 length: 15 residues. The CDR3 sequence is CASSDSGGLGNEQFF. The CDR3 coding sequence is TGCGCCAGCTCCGATAGCGGGGGGTTGGGGAATGAGCAGTTCTTC.

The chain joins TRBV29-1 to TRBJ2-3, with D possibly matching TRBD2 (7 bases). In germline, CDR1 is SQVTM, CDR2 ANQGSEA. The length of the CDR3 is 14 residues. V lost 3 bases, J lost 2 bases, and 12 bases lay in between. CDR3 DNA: TGCAGCGTTGAGGGGAGGGGGGACACAGATACGCAGTATTTT. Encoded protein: CSVEGRGDTDTQYF.

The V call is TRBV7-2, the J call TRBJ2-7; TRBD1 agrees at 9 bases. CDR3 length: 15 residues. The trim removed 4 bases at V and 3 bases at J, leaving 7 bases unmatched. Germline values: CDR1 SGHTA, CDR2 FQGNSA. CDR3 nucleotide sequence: TGTGCCAGCAGCTCCCAGGCGACAGGGGGCTACGAGCAGTACTTC. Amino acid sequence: CASSSQATGGYEQYF.

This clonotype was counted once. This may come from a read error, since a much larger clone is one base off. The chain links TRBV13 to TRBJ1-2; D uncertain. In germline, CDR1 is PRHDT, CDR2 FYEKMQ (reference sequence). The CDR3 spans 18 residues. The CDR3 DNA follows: TGTGCCATCAGCCAAAATATTTTTCCGTCGGGCGCTAACTATGGCTACACCTTC. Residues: CAISQNIFPSGANYGYTF.

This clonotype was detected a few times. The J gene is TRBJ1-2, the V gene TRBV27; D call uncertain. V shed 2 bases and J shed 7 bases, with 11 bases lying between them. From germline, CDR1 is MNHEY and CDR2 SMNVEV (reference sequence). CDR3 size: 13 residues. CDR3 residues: CASSLNGFSGYTF. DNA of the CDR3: TGTGCCAGCAGTTTAAACGGCTTTTCTGGCTACACCTTC.

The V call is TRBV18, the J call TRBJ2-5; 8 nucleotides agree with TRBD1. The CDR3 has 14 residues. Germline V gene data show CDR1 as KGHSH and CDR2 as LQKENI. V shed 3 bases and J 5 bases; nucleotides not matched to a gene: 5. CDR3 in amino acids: CASSPSRQGETQYF. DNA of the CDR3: TGTGCCAGCTCACCTTCGAGACAGGGGGAGACCCAGTACTTC.

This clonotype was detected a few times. This CDR3 reads CSVRAGSTEAFF. The CDR3 region has the DNA TGCAGCGTTCGCGCCGGGTCTACTGAAGCTTTCTTT. The rearrangement joins TRBV29-1 to TRBJ1-1; D uncertain. CDR1 is SQVTM, CDR2 ANQGSEA, per germline. Between the trimmed V and J ends, which lost 5 bases and 5 bases, there was a span of 12 bases. The CDR3 spans 12 residues.

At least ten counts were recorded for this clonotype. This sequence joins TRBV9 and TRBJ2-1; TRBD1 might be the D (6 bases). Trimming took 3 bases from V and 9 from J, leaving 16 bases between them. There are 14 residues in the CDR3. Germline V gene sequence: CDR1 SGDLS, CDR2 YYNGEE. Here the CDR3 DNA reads TGTGCCAGCAGCGAGACCGGGACATCGGGTGAGCAGTTCTTC. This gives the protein CASSETGTSGEQFF.

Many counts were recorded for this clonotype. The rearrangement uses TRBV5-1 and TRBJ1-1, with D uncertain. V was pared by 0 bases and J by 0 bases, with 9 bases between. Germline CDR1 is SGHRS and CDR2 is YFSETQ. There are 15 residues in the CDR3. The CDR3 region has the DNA TGCGCCAGCAGCTTGGCCGTCCAGATGAACACTGAAGCTTTCTTT. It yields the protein CASSLAVQMNTEAFF.

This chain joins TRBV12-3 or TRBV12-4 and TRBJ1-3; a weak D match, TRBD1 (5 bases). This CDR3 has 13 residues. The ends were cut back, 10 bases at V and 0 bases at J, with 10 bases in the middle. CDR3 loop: CATQGNSGNTIYF. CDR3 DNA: TGTGCCACCCAGGGTAACTCTGGAAACACCATATATTTT.